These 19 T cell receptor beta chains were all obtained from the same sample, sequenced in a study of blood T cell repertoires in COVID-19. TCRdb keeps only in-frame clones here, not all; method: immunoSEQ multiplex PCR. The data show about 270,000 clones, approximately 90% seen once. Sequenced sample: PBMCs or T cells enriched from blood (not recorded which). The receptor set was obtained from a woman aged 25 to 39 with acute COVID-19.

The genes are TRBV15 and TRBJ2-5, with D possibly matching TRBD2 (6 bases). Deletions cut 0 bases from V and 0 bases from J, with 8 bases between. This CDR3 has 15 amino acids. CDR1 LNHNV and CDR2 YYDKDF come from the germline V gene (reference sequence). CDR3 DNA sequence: TGTGCCACCAGCAGAGATTCGGGGGACCAAGAGACCCAGTACTTC. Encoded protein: CATSRDSGDQETQYF.

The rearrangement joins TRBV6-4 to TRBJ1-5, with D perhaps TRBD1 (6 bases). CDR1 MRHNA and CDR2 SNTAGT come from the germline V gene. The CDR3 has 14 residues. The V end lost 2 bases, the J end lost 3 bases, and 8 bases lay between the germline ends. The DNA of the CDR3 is TGTGCCAGCAGTGACGGGGGCCCCAATCAGCCCCAGCATTTT. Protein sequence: CASSDGGPNQPQHF.

CDR3 protein: CAISESTDALSYEQYF. DNA for the CDR3: TGTGCCATCAGTGAGTCGACAGACGCCCTCTCCTACGAGCAGTACTTC. V gene TRBV10-3 combines with J gene TRBJ2-7; D perhaps matches TRBD1 (5 bases). The CDR3 consists of 16 residues. The V end lost 0 bases, the J end lost 0 bases, and 12 bases lay between the germline ends. Germline lookup yields CDR1 ENHRY and CDR2 SYGVKD.

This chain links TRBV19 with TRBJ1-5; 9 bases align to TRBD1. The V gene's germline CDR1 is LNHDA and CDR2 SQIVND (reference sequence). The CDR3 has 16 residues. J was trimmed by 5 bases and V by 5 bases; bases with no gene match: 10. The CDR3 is CASSSPGQGLDQPQHF. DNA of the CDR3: TGTGCCAGTAGTTCCCCGGGACAGGGACTTGATCAGCCCCAGCATTTT.

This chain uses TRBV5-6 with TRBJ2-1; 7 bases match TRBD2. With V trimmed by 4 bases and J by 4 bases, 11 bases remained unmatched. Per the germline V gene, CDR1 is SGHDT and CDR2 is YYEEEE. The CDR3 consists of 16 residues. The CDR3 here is CASSDLGGTNYNEQFF. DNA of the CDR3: TGTGCCAGCAGCGACCTGGGGGGGACGAATTACAATGAGCAGTTCTTC.

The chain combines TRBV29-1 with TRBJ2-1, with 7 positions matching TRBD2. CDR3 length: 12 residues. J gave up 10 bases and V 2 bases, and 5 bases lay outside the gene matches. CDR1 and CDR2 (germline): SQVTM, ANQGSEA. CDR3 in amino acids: CSVERGGGEQFF. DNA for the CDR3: TGCAGCGTTGAACGTGGGGGGGGAGAGCAGTTCTTC.

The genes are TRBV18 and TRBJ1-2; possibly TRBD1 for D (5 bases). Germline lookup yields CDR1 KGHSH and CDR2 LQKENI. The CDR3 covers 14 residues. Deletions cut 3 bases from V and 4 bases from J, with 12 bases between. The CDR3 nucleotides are TGTGCCAGCTCACCCTCGGGGGGGTCCTATGGCTACACCTTC. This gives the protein CASSPSGGSYGYTF.

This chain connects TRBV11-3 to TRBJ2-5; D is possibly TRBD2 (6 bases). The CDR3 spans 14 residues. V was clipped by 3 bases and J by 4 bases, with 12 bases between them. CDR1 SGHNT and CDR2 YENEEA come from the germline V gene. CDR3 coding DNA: TGTGCCAGCAGCTTGCGGGGCTCGGGAGAGACCCAGTACTTC. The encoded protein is CASSLRGSGETQYF.

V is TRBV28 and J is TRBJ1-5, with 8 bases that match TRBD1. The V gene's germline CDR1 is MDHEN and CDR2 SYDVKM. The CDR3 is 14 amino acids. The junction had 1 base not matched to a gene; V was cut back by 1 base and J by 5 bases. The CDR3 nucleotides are TGTGCCAGCAGTTTATTACAGGGGGATCAGCCCCAGCATTTT. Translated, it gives CASSLLQGDQPQHF.

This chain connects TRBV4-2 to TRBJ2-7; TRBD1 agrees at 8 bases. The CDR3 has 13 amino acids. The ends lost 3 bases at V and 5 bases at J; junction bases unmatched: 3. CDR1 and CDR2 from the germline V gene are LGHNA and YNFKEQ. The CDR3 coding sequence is TGTGCCAGCAGCCAGACAGGGGACCACGAGCAGTACTTC. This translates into CASSQTGDHEQYF.

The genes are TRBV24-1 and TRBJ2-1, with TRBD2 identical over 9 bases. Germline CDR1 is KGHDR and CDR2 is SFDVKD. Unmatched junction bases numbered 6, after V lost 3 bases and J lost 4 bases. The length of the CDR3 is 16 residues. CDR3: CATSDEGLAHYNEQFF. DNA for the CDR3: TGTGCCACCAGTGATGAAGGACTAGCGCATTACAATGAGCAGTTCTTC.

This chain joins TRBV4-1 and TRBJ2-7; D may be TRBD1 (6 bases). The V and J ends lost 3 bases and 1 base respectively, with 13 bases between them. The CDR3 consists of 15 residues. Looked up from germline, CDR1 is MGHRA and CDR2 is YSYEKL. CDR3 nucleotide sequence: TGCGCCAGCAGCCAGGGTGCGGACAGTTCCTACGAGCAGTACTTC. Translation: CASSQGADSSYEQYF.

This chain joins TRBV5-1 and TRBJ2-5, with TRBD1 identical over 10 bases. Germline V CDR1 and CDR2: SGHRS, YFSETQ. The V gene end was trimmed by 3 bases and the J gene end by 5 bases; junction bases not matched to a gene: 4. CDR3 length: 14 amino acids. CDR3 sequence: CASSWGQGYETQYF. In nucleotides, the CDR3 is TGCGCCAGCAGCTGGGGACAGGGGTATGAGACCCAGTACTTC.

The CDR3 nucleotides are TGTGCCACGGCACTACTAGCGGTCGCGAACACCGGGGAGCTGTTTTTT. Its protein product is CATALLAVANTGELFF. The V call is TRBV10-3, the J call TRBJ2-2; 8 bases align to TRBD2. This CDR3 has 16 residues. Germline lookup yields CDR1 ENHRY and CDR2 SYGVKD. The junction had 10 bases not matched to a gene; V was cut back by 10 bases and J by 0 bases.

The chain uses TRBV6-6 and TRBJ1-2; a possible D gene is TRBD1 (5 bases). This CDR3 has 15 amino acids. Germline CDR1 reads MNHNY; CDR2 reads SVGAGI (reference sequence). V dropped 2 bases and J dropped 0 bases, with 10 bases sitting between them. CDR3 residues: CASSYGDSSNYGYTF. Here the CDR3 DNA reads TGTGCCAGCAGTTACGGCGACAGCTCTAACTATGGCTACACCTTC.

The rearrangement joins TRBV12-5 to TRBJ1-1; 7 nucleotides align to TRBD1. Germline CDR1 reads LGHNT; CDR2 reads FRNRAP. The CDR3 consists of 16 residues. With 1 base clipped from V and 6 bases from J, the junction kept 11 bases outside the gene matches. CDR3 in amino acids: CASGLAQGEVNAEAFF. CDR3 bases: TGTGCTAGTGGTTTGGCGCAGGGGGAGGTAAACGCTGAAGCTTTCTTT.

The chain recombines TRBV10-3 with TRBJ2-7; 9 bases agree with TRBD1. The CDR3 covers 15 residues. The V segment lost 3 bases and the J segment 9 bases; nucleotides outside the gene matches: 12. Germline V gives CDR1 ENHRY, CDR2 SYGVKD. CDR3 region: CAISDRGQGFSVQYF. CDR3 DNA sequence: TGTGCCATCAGTGACCGTGGACAGGGGTTCTCGGTGCAGTACTTC.

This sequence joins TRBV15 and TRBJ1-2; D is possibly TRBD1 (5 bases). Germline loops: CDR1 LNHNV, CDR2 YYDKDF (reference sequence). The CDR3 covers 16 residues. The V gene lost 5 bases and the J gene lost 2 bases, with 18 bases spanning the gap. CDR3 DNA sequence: TGTGCCACCAGCCCACGGCCCGAGACAGCGAACTATGGCTACACCTTC. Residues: CATSPRPETANYGYTF.

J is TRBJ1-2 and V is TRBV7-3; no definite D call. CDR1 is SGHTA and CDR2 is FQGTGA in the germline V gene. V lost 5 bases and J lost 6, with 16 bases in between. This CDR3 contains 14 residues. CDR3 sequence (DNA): TGTGCCAGCAGCGAAGCCGGGAACTCCCATGGCTACACCTTC. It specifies CASSEAGNSHGYTF. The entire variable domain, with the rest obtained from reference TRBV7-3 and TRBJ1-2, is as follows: GAGVSQTPSNKVTEKGKYVELRCDPISGHTALYWYRQSLGQGPEFLIYFQGTGAADDSGLPNDRFFAVRPEGSVSTLKIQRTERGDSAVYLCASSEAGNSHGYTFGSGTRLTVV.